This T cell receptor beta chain was sequenced during a study of blood T cell repertoires in COVID-19. Whole-study context: Material from acute and convalescent COVID-19 was sourced from the United States, Italy and Spain. T cells, B-cell-depleted T cells, or PBMCs supplied cDNA or gDNA.

Original data processing: Quantification of nucleated cells was approximated via reference gene primer amplification. Method: immunoSEQ multiplex PCR; TCRdb's copy keeps in-frame clones and lacks some. V, J and clone size are those of that table, while D and trimming were read from the DNA. The sample has 200,000 to 300,000 clones, more than 65% seen once. The sequencing input was peripheral blood. The receptor comes from a man aged 40-55 years who had recovered from COVID-19.

The CDR3 DNA sequence: TGTGCCAGCAGCCTAGCTCCCAGGGGTGAAGGGGATGGCTACACCTTC. This codes for CASSLAPRGEGDGYTF. The V gene is TRBV9, the J gene TRBJ1-2; possibly TRBD1 for D (6 bases). This CDR3 has 16 residues. V was trimmed by 4 bases and J by 6 bases, leaving 22 bases between them. Germline CDR1 and CDR2: SGDLS and YYNGEE.